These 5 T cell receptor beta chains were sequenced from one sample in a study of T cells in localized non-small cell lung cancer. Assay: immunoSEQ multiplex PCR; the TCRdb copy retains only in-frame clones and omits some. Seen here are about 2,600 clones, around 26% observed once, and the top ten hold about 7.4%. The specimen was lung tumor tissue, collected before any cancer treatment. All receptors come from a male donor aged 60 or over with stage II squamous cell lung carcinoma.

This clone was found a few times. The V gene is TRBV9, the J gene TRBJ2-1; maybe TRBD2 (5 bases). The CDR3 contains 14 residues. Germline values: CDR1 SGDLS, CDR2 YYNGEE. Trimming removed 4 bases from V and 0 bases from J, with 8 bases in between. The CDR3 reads CASSLGSSYNEQFF. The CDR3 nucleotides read TGTGCCAGCAGCTTAGGGAGCTCCTACAATGAGCAGTTCTTC.

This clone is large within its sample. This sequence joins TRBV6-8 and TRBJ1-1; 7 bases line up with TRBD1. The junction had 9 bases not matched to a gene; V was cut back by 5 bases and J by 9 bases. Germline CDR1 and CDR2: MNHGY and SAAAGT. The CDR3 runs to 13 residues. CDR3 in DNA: TGTGCCAGCAGTCGACAGGGAGCTCGGAAAGCTTTCTTT. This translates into CASSRQGARKAFF.

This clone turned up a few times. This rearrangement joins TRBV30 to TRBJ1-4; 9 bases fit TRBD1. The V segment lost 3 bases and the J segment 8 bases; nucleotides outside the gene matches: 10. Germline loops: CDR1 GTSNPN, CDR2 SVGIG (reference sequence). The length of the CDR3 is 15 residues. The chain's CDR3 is CAWREPGQGLEKLFF. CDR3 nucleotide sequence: TGTGCCTGGAGGGAGCCGGGACAGGGACTGGAAAAACTGTTTTTT.

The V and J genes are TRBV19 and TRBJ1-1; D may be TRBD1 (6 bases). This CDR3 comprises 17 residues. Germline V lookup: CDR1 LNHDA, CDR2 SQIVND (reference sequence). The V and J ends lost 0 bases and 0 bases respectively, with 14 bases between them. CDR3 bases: TGTGCCAGTAGTATAGATGGGCGGACAGTCCTGAACACTGAAGCTTTCTTT. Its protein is CASSIDGRTVLNTEAFF. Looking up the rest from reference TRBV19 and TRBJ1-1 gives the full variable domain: DGGITQSPKYLFRKEGQNVTLSCEQNLNHDAMYWYRQDPGQGLRLIYYSQIVNDFQKGDIAEGYSVSREKKESFPLTVTSAQKNPTAFYLCASSIDGRTVLNTEAFFGQGTRLTVV.

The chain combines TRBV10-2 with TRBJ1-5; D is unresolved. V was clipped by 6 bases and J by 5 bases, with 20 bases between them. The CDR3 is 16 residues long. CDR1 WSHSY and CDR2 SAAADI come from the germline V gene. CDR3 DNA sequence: TGCGCCAGCAGCCACACACGGGGTTCCTTGGATCAGCCCCAGCATTTT. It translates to CASSHTRGSLDQPQHF.